This T cell receptor (beta chain) was sequenced in a study of blood T cells in healthy people across ages. At least 6 micrograms of total RNA were extracted per sample. Germline loops: CDR1 SGHTA, CDR2 FQGNSA. The CDR3 contains 16 residues. Alongside a J-beta primer mix, a sample-barcoded 5' primer served in a second PCR lasting about 7 to 11 cycles. The template-switch adaptor, which had 12 random nucleotides, put a tag on each cDNA molecule. Via MiXCR, TCRdb re-called the 5' RACE reads, giving one row per CDR3 protein. The table lists some 1.4 million distinct CDR3 sequences, around 39% of them singletons.

This clonotype was obtained from a woman aged 18-35 years in good health. The sample consisted of blood. V and J are TRBV7-2 and TRBJ2-7, with D possibly matching TRBD2 (6 bases). The DNA end is more similar to TRBJ2-5, so the J call may be wrong. The CDR3 region has the DNA TGTACCAGCAGCTTATCGACGGGAGAAGGGCAAGAGACCCAGTACTTC. Protein product: CTSSLSTGEGQETQYF.